The 31 T cell receptor beta chains below were found in one sample sequenced in a study of early T cells in non-severe SARS-CoV-2 infection. TCRdb re-derived calls from the 5' RACE reads in MiXCR, one entry per CDR3 protein. The data show about 31,000 distinct CDR3 sequences, roughly 5% seen once. The sample taken for sequencing was whole blood. The receptors here all came from an adult who was a healthcare worker with PCR-confirmed SARS-CoV-2 infection or an uninfected control (not recorded which).

This clonotype was observed a handful of times. This chain uses TRBV12-3 or TRBV12-4 with TRBJ2-2, with a tentative D call TRBD2 (6 bases). The CDR3 sequence is 15 residues long. Trimming took 4 bases from V and 3 from J, leaving 12 bases between them. CDR3 in amino acids: CASSSGTEDTGELFF. The CDR3 region has the DNA TGTGCCAGCAGTTCCGGGACTGAAGACACCGGGGAGCTGTTTTTT.

This rearrangement joins TRBV6-2 or TRBV6-3 to TRBJ2-5, with 7 bases identical to TRBD1. The trim removed 2 bases at V and 2 bases at J, leaving 5 bases unmatched. The germline V gene encodes CDR1 MNHEY and CDR2 SVGEGT. This CDR3 region has 15 residues. The CDR3 bases are TGTGCCAGCAGTTACCCTCCGGGACAGCAAGAGACCCAGTACTTC. Translated, it gives CASSYPPGQQETQYF.

The table lists this clonotype with a few counts. The chain carries TRBV5-1 and TRBJ2-2; 9 bases match TRBD1. The V gene end was trimmed by 4 bases and the J gene end by 10 bases; junction bases not matched to a gene: 11. The germline CDR1 and CDR2 sequences are SGHRS and YFSETQ. The CDR3 sequence is 15 residues long. The CDR3 coding sequence is TGCGCCAGCAGCCTAACCGGGACAGGGAACATGGAGCTGTTTTTT. It yields the protein CASSLTGTGNMELFF.

In this sample, this clonotype turned up many times. This chain joins TRBV10-3 and TRBJ1-5; 10 bases are a match to TRBD1. In germline, CDR1 is ENHRY, CDR2 SYGVKD. The trim removed 3 bases at V and 4 bases at J, leaving 9 bases unmatched. The CDR3 extends over 17 amino acids. In DNA, the CDR3 is TGTGCCATCAGTGAACATGGGAGACAGGGGGCTAATCAGCCCCAGCATTTT. It encodes CAISEHGRQGANQPQHF.

This clonotype was detected ten times or more. The rearrangement links TRBV6-1 to TRBJ1-1, with 8 bases aligning to TRBD1. CDR3 length equals 14 residues. V shed 2 bases, J shed 1 base, and the junction held 0 bases outside the gene matches. Germline V CDR1 and CDR2: MNHNS, SASEGT. The CDR3 bases are TGTGCCAGCAGTGAACAGGGGGCGAACACTGAAGCTTTCTTT. Amino acids: CASSEQGANTEAFF.

The chain combines TRBV12-3 or TRBV12-4 with TRBJ1-3; D unclear. CDR3 length: 14 residues. V was cut by 7 bases and J by 2 bases, with 12 bases left in between. CDR3 nucleotides: TGTGCCAGCACCCACGGATCCACTGGAAACACCATATATTTT. Translating gives CASTHGSTGNTIYF.

CDR3 protein: CSVGGASGFVGETQYF. The CDR3 region has the DNA TGCAGCGTTGGGGGGGCTAGCGGGTTTGTAGGAGAGACCCAGTACTTC. This rearrangement joins TRBV29-1 to TRBJ2-5; 8 positions agree with TRBD2. CDR1 and CDR2 from the germline V gene are SQVTM and ANQGSEA. After removal of 4 bases from V and 4 bases from J, the junction contained 14 bases not matched to a gene. This CDR3 spans 16 amino acids.

In DNA, the CDR3 is TGTGCCAGCAGTTCTGGACAGGGAACTGAAGCTTTCTTT. It codes for CASSSGQGTEAFF. This sequence joins TRBV7-6 and TRBJ1-1; 8 nucleotides align to TRBD1. After removal of 6 bases from V and 5 bases from J, the junction contained 5 bases not matched to a gene. CDR3 size: 13 residues. Germline V gene sequence: CDR1 SGHVS, CDR2 FNYEAQ.

This clonotype appeared many times. V gene TRBV4-1 combines with J gene TRBJ1-2; 9 bases align to TRBD1. CDR1 MGHRA and CDR2 YSYEKL come from the germline V gene. This CDR3 has 11 amino acids. Trimming took 8 bases from V and 8 from J; bases not matched to a gene: 3. The CDR3 bases are TGCGCCAGCGGGACAGGGCACGGCTACACCTTC. Translating gives CASGTGHGYTF.

This clonotype occurred many times. The chain employs TRBV2 and TRBJ2-1; D uncertain. Germline assignment: CDR1 SNHLY and CDR2 FYNNEI. V lost 9 bases to trimming and J lost 0 bases, with 9 bases between them. This CDR3 is built from 13 residues. The CDR3 bases are TGTGCCAGTCTATCGGCCTCCTACAATGAGCAGTTCTTC. This sequence encodes CASLSASYNEQFF.

This clonotype appeared many times. The chain is built from TRBV10-3 and TRBJ2-1, with D possibly being TRBD2 (6 bases). The CDR3 covers 17 residues. CDR1 is ENHRY, CDR2 SYGVKD, per germline. Trimming took off 2 bases at V and 0 bases at J, with 14 bases between the two ends. CDR3 nucleotides: TGTGCCATCAGTGAGGCCTCTAGCGCCCTCTCCTACAATGAGCAGTTCTTC. Its protein product is CAISEASSALSYNEQFF.

This clonotype was seen many times. The gene calls are TRBV3-1 and TRBJ2-7, with no clear D. The CDR3 is made up of 15 amino acids. Germline lookup yields CDR1 LGHDT and CDR2 YNNKEL (reference sequence). Trimming left V 0 bases short and J 5 bases short, with 14 bases between. CDR3 in amino acids: CASSQDFAVLNEQYF. The CDR3 DNA is TGTGCCAGCAGCCAAGATTTTGCAGTCCTGAACGAGCAGTACTTC.

In this sample, this clonotype turned up a few times. The rearrangement joins TRBV11-2 to TRBJ2-7, with D maybe TRBD1 (5 bases). The germline CDR1 and CDR2 sequences are SGHAT and FQNNGV. The V end lost 0 bases, the J end lost 2 bases, and 11 bases lay between the germline ends. The CDR3 contains 15 residues. The CDR3, as DNA: TGTGCCAGCAGCTTAGATCTGGTGGGGCCCTACGAGCAGTACTTC. It translates to CASSLDLVGPYEQYF.

This clonotype was counted many times. J is TRBJ2-3 and V is TRBV2, with 9 positions matching TRBD2. The length of the CDR3 is 14 residues. Germline loops: CDR1 SNHLY, CDR2 FYNNEI. V shed 7 bases, J shed 4 bases, and the junction held 6 bases outside the gene matches. CDR3 region: CASIGGGAPDTQYF. The CDR3 DNA is TGTGCCAGCATTGGCGGGGGGGCCCCAGATACGCAGTATTTT.

This clonotype was detected ten times or more. The chain recombines TRBV20-1 with TRBJ2-7; the match to TRBD1 covers 10 bases. In germline, CDR1 is DFQATT, CDR2 SNEGSKA (reference sequence). The V segment lost 3 bases and the J segment 2 bases; nucleotides outside the gene matches: 4. The CDR3 covers 14 residues. CDR3 protein: CSARTGQGTYEQYF. As DNA, the CDR3 is TGCAGTGCTAGGACGGGACAGGGGACCTACGAGCAGTACTTC.

Notes on this clonotype: This may be a read error, as it is one base from a much larger clone. This rearrangement joins TRBV19 to TRBJ2-7, with 10 nucleotides matching TRBD2. The V gene's germline CDR1 is LNHDA and CDR2 SQIVND (reference sequence). The CDR3 covers 13 residues. Here the CDR3 DNA reads TGTGCCAGTAGTATAGGGACTAGCGGCGAGGAGTACTTC. Protein sequence: CASSIGTSGEEYF.

This clonotype was recorded a few times. This chain connects TRBV29-1 to TRBJ2-1; 11 bases map to TRBD2. The trim removed 5 bases at V and 6 bases at J, leaving 9 bases unmatched. The germline gives CDR1 SQVTM, CDR2 ANQGSEA. CDR3 size: 15 residues. The CDR3, as DNA: TGCAGCGTTCCTCCGACTAGCGGGGTAACCAATGAGCAGTTCTTC. As protein: CSVPPTSGVTNEQFF.

In nucleotides, the CDR3 is TGTGCCAGCAGTGATTGGGGCAATCAGCCCCAGCATTTT. Its protein product is CASSDWGNQPQHF. V is TRBV2 and J is TRBJ1-5; no clear D gene. Trimming removed 3 bases from V and 2 bases from J, with 5 bases in between. CDR3 length equals 13 residues. Looked up from germline, CDR1 is SNHLY and CDR2 is FYNNEI.

This clonotype was seen ten or more times. This sequence joins TRBV7-9 and TRBJ2-3, with TRBD2 matching 13 bases. Germline lookup yields CDR1 SEHNR and CDR2 FQNEAQ (reference sequence). This CDR3 contains 15 residues. Trimming cost V 5 bases and J 4 bases; bases outside gene matches: 3. The CDR3: CASSKTSGRSDTQYF. The CDR3 DNA follows: TGTGCCAGCAGCAAGACTAGCGGGAGGTCAGATACGCAGTATTTT.

This clonotype was counted many times. The gene calls are TRBV2 and TRBJ1-1; D is possibly TRBD1 (5 bases). V was pared by 4 bases and J by 1 base, with 7 bases between. CDR3 length equals 13 residues. Germline V CDR1 and CDR2: SNHLY, FYNNEI. The CDR3 region is CASSGGENTEAFF. The DNA of the CDR3 is TGTGCCAGCAGTGGGGGGGAGAACACTGAAGCTTTCTTT.

This clonotype appeared many times. This chain joins TRBV7-9 and TRBJ2-6, with D unclear. The V gene lost 4 bases and the J gene lost 1 base, with 8 bases spanning the gap. Germline CDR1 SEHNR, CDR2 FQNEAQ (reference sequence). The CDR3 contains 15 residues. Here the CDR3 reads CASSSTESGANVLTF. CDR3 bases: TGTGCCAGCAGCTCTACAGAGTCTGGGGCCAACGTCCTGACTTTC.

This clonotype has more than one count but fewer than ten. The gene calls are TRBV14 and TRBJ1-4, with a weak D call TRBD1 (6 bases). Germline values: CDR1 SGHDN, CDR2 FVKESK. The CDR3 length is 15 residues. V lost 1 base to trimming and J lost 7 bases, with 13 bases between them. The CDR3 coding sequence is TGTGCCAGCAGCCAAGTTACGGGGGCTGGTGAAAAACTGTTTTTT. Translated, it gives CASSQVTGAGEKLFF.

This clonotype was counted many times. The V gene is TRBV30, the J gene TRBJ1-1, with TRBD1 identical over 8 bases. Germline V gives CDR1 GTSNPN, CDR2 SVGIG (reference sequence). The CDR3 covers 13 residues. V shed 0 bases, J shed 3 bases, and the junction held 0 bases outside the gene matches. CDR3 in amino acids: CAWSVQGDTEAFF. CDR3 DNA sequence: TGTGCCTGGAGTGTACAGGGGGACACTGAAGCTTTCTTT.

The chain recombines TRBV20-1 with TRBJ1-2; 9 bases are a match to TRBD1. Germline-derived CDR1 and CDR2 are DFQATT and SNEGSKA (reference sequence). This CDR3 comprises 14 residues. With V trimmed by 1 base and J by 1 base, 1 base remained unmatched. CDR3 DNA: TGCAGTGCTAGAGGGACAGGGGATAACTATGGCTACACCTTC. Translating it yields CSARGTGDNYGYTF.

This clonotype was counted only a few times. The genes are TRBV12-3 or TRBV12-4 and TRBJ2-7, with a weak D call TRBD1 (5 bases). The CDR3 is made up of 13 amino acids. V lost 1 base and J 1 base, leaving 5 bases between the germline ends. The CDR3 protein is CASSLGQSYEQYF. In DNA form, the CDR3 reads TGTGCCAGCAGTTTAGGACAGTCCTACGAGCAGTACTTC.

This clonotype has only a few counts. The V and J genes are TRBV7-9 and TRBJ2-4, with TRBD1 as a possible D gene (6 bases). The V and J ends lost 6 bases and 9 bases respectively, with 15 bases between them. From germline, CDR1 is SEHNR and CDR2 FQNEAQ (reference sequence). The CDR3 has 13 amino acids. The DNA for the CDR3 is TGTGCCAGCAGGGCGAGGGGGTTCGGCATTCAGTACTTC. This translates into CASRARGFGIQYF.

The chain is built from TRBV6-1 and TRBJ2-3; D is unresolved. The V end was cut by 1 base, the J end by 2 bases, with 10 bases between. Germline CDR1 is MNHNS and CDR2 is SASEGT. The CDR3 covers 15 residues. The CDR3, as DNA: TGTGCCAGCAGTGAAGTCCGGGCCTTCACAGATACGCAGTATTTT. Amino acids: CASSEVRAFTDTQYF.

This clonotype was seen at least ten times. The chain has TRBV10-2 and TRBJ2-1; 12 bases are a match to TRBD2. The CDR3 length is 14 residues. Germline values: CDR1 WSHSY, CDR2 SAAADI. J gave up 7 bases and V 11 bases, and 9 bases lay outside the gene matches. The CDR3 DNA reads as TGCGCCGCCGGGCTAGCGGGGGGGCAAAATGAGCAGTTCTTC. The encoded protein is CAAGLAGGQNEQFF.

There are a few counts of this clonotype. The V and J genes are TRBV7-2 and TRBJ2-5, with D tentatively TRBD2 (5 bases). Germline lookup yields CDR1 SGHTA and CDR2 FQGNSA. The V end lost 3 bases, the J end lost 0 bases, and 8 bases lay between the germline ends. The CDR3 sequence is 14 residues long. CDR3 residues: CASSFSGNQETQYF. CDR3 coding DNA: TGTGCCAGCAGCTTTTCGGGGAACCAAGAGACCCAGTACTTC.

This clonotype was picked up many times. The chain employs TRBV6-2 or TRBV6-3 and TRBJ2-1; 14 bases line up with TRBD2. Trimming took 8 bases from V and 9 from J; bases not matched to a gene: 9. Germline CDR1 and CDR2: MNHEY and SVGEGT. This CDR3 contains 15 residues. CDR3 DNA sequence: TGTGCCAGCCTGAAGACTAGCGGGGGGGCCGGTGAGCAGTTCTTC. The encoded protein is CASLKTSGGAGEQFF.

This clonotype was observed a handful of times. The chain joins TRBV25-1 to TRBJ1-6; TRBD1 matches 8 bases. J lost 9 bases, V lost 1 base, and 8 bases had no gene match. The length of the CDR3 is 16 residues. Germline CDR1 and CDR2: MGHDK and SYGVNS. In DNA, the CDR3 is TGTGCCAGCAGTGAATCAACAGGGGGAAGGAGTTCACCCCTCCACTTT. Translation: CASSESTGGRSSPLHF.